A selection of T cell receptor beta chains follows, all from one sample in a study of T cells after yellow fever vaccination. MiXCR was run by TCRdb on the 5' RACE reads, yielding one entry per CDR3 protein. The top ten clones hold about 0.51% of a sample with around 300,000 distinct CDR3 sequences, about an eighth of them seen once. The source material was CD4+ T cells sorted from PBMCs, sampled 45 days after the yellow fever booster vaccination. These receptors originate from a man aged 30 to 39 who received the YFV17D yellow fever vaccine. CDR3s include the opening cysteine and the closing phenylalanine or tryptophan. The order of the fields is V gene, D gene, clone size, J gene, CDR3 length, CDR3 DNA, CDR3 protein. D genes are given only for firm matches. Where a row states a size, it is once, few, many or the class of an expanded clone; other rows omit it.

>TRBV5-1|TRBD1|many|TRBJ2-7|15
TGCGCCAGCAGCTTGGGGACAGGCGAATCCTACGAGCAGTACTTC
CASSLGTGESYEQYF
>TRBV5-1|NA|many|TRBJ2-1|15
TGCGCCAGCAGCTCTGGCGCGGGGCGGGGCAATGAGCAGTTCTTC
CASSSGAGRGNEQFF
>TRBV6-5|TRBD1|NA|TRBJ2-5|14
TGTGCCAGCAGTTACTCGGGGACAGGAGAGACCCAGTACTTC
CASSYSGTGETQYF
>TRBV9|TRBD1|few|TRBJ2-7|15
TGTGCCAACAGCGTAGGCGGACAGGGGTCCTACGAGCAGTACTTC
CANSVGGQGSYEQYF
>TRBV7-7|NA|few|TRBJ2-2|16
TGTGCCAGCAGCTCCTCCCGTGGGTTGGGCACCGGGGAGCTGTTTTTT
CASSSSRGLGTGELFF
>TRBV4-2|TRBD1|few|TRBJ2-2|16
TGTGCCAGCAGCCAAGCGGGCGGGACAGGGACCGGGGAGCTGTTTTTT
CASSQAGGTGTGELFF
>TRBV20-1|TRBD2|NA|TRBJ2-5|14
TGCAGTGCTACCCTAGCGGGAGTGGGGGAGACCCAGTACTTC
CSATLAGVGETQYF
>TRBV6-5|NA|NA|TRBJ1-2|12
TGTGCCAGCAGGGCCCGGGACTATGGCTACACCTTC
CASRARDYGYTF
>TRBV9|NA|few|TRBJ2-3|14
TGTGCCAGCAGCGTAGGTACAGGGACAGATACGCAGTATTTT
CASSVGTGTDTQYF
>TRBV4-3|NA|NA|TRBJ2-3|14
TGCGCCAGCAGCCAAGACCTTATCAGAGATACGCAGTATTTT
CASSQDLIRDTQYF
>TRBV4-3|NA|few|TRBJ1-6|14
TGCGCCAGCAGCCTAGCCGGGACATCTTCACCCCTCCACTTT
CASSLAGTSSPLHF
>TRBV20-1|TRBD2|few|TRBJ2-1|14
TGCAGTGCTAGTGAGAGCGGGACCTACAATGAGCAGTTCTTC
CSASESGTYNEQFF
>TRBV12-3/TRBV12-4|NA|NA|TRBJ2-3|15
TGTGCCAGCAGGCCGAGGACGTCACGGGGAGATACGCAGTATTTT
CASRPRTSRGDTQYF
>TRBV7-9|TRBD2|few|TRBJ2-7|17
TGTGCCAGCAGCTACCCCTCTTCTAGCGGCCTACCCTACGAGCAGTACTTC
CASSYPSSSGLPYEQYF
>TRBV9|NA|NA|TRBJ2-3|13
TGTGCCAGCGGCTCTCTTAGCACAGATACGCAGTATTTT
CASGSLSTDTQYF
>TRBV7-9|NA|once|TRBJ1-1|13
TGTGCCAGCAGCTTCCGGGTCAACACTGAAGCTTTCTTT
CASSFRVNTEAFF
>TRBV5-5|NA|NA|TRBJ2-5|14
TGTGCCAGCAGCTCCGGGGTCGGTGTGGAGACCCAGTACTTC
CASSSGVGVETQYF
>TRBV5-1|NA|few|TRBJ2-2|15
TGCGCCAGCAGTGGAGGACTGATCAACACCGGGGAGCTGTTTTTT
CASSGGLINTGELFF
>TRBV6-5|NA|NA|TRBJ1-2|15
TGTGCCAGCAGTTTTGGGCAGAGCTCTTACTATGGCTACACCTTC
CASSFGQSSYYGYTF
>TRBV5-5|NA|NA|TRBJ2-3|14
TGTGCCAGCAGCGGTATTGGGGCGGCAGATACGCAGTATTTT
CASSGIGAADTQYF
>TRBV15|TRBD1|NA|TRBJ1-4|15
TGTGCCACCAGCAGAGACGGACAGGGAAGAGAAAAACTGTTTTTT
CATSRDGQGREKLFF
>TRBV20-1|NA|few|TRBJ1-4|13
TGCAGTGCGACCCGGAACACAAAAGAAAAACTGTTTTTT
CSATRNTKEKLFF
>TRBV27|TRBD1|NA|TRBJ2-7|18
TGTGCCAGCAGTTTATCGGTTAGTACCGGGACAGGAACTTACGAGCAGTACTTC
CASSLSVSTGTGTYEQYF
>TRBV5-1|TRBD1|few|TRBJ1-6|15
TGCGCCAGCAGCATAGAGACAGGGGTTAATTCACCCCTCCACTTT
CASSIETGVNSPLHF
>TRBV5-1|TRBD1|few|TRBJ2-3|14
TGCGCCAGCAGCTCGGACAGGAACACAGATACGCAGTATTTT
CASSSDRNTDTQYF
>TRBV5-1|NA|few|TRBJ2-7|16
TGCGCCAGCAGCTTTTCCCCGGACCTTCCAGGCTCCGAGCAGTACTTC
CASSFSPDLPGSEQYF
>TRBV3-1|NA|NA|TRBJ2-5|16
TGTGCCAGCAGCCTCCGACAGGAGGAGCGGGAAGAGACCCAGTACTTC
CASSLRQEEREETQYF
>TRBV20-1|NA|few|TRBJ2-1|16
TGCAGTGCTAGAGTCTCGGGAAAGGGCTCCTACAATGAGCAGTTCTTC
CSARVSGKGSYNEQFF
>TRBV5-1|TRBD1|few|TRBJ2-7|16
TGCGCCAGCAGCACGAACCTGGACAGGGAGACCTACGAGCAGTACTTC
CASSTNLDRETYEQYF
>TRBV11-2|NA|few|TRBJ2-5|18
TGTGCCAGCAGCTTAGGCCTCACTTCGGACGGAAACCAAGAGACCCAGTACTTC
CASSLGLTSDGNQETQYF
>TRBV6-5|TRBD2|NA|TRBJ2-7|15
TGTGCCAGCAGTTTAGGCGGGAGGGCGAGGTACGAGCAGTACTTC
CASSLGGRARYEQYF
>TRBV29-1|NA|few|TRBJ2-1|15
TGCAGCGTTGAAGATAGACAGCGTGGGGACAATGAGCAGTTCTTC
CSVEDRQRGDNEQFF
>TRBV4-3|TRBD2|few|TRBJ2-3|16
TGCGCCAGCAGCCCACAGGGACTAGCGGCAACAGATACGCAGTATTTT
CASSPQGLAATDTQYF
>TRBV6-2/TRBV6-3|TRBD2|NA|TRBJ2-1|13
TGTGCCAGCCCCAGCGGGAGGGAAAATGAGCAGTTCTTC
CASPSGRENEQFF
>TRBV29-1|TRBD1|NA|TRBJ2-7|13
TGCAGCGTTGACCCTCAAACAGGGGGCGAGCAGTACTTC
CSVDPQTGGEQYF
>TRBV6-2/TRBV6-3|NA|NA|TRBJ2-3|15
TGTGCCAGCAGTTACTCGACGGGGAGCACAGATACGCAGTATTTT
CASSYSTGSTDTQYF
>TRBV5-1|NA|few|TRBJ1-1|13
TGCGCCAGCAGCTTGGGTACGGAGATCGAAGCTTTCTTT
CASSLGTEIEAFF
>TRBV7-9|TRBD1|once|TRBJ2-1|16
TGTGCCAGCAGCAAACTACCGGGACAGGGTGGCAGTGAGCAGTTCTTC
CASSKLPGQGGSEQFF